Following are 14 T cell receptor beta chains from one sample sequenced in a study of cytomegalovirus exposure and HLA in healthy donors. Researchers ran the PCR with 60 Vbeta and 13 Jbeta primers. The table came from immunoSEQ multiplex PCR; TCRdb's copy has only in-frame clones and leaves some out. The sample records about 180,000 clones, roughly 87% being singletons. Sequenced: PBMCs. These receptors were collected from a woman between 50 and 59 years old in good health and CMV-seronegative.

The chain links TRBV28 to TRBJ1-5; TRBD1 aligns across 10 bases. Germline CDR1 and CDR2: MDHEN and SYDVKM. Trimming cost V 2 bases and J 5 bases; bases outside gene matches: 3. The CDR3 sequence is 15 residues long. CDR3 amino acids: CASSLHGTGDQPQHF. DNA of the CDR3: TGTGCCAGCAGTTTACACGGGACAGGGGATCAGCCCCAGCATTTT. Filled out from reference TRBV28 and TRBJ1-5, the complete variable domain reads DVKVTQSSRYLVKRTGEKVFLECVQDMDHENMFWYRQDPGLGLRLIYFSYDVKMKEKGDIPEGYSVSREKKERFSLILESASTNQTSMYLCASSLHGTGDQPQHFGDGTRLSIL.

The V and J genes are TRBV19 and TRBJ2-3; 11 nucleotides agree with TRBD2. Germline V lookup: CDR1 LNHDA, CDR2 SQIVND (reference sequence). CDR3 length: 16 residues. Trimming removed 4 bases from V and 1 base from J; junction bases left unmatched: 4. The CDR3 spells CASSTSGGYGTDTQYF. The DNA for the CDR3 is TGTGCCAGTAGTACTAGCGGGGGGTATGGCACAGATACGCAGTATTTT.

Written as DNA, the CDR3 is TGTGCCAGCAGCCACGAGGGCACTAGCAGACAGCCCCAGCATTTT. Protein: CASSHEGTSRQPQHF. V is TRBV9 and J is TRBJ1-5; no reliable D call. The CDR3 has 15 amino acids. Trimming removed 4 bases at V and 7 bases at J, with 18 bases between. Germline CDR1 SGDLS, CDR2 YYNGEE.

Comment on this clone: Germline is not matched at one junction end, which may reflect a read error. This rearrangement joins TRBV7-9 to TRBJ2-7, with 9 bases lining up with TRBD2. The CDR3 has 15 residues. In germline, CDR1 is SEHNR, CDR2 FQNEAQ (reference sequence). Written as DNA, the CDR3 is TGTGCCAGCAGCTTAGGGGCTAGCGGGACCTACGAGCGGTACTTC. It specifies CASSLGASGTYERYF.

This chain uses TRBV27 with TRBJ1-2; TRBD1 might be the D (6 bases). Trimming shortened V by 6 bases and J by 2 bases, and 13 bases separated the two germline ends. The V gene's germline CDR1 is MNHEY and CDR2 SMNVEV (reference sequence). The CDR3 runs to 14 residues. CDR3 in DNA: TGTGCCAGCAGGAAACAGGGCTCCAACTATGGCTACACCTTC. The encoded protein is CASRKQGSNYGYTF.

The V gene is TRBV28, the J gene TRBJ1-5; maybe TRBD1 (5 bases). The CDR3 length is 15 residues. Germline assignment: CDR1 MDHEN and CDR2 SYDVKM. V lost 6 bases to trimming and J lost 4 bases, with 16 bases between them. CDR3 in DNA: TGTGCCAGCAGCTTCACAGGTCCGGGTAATCAGCCCCAGCATTTT. Its protein is CASSFTGPGNQPQHF.

This chain connects TRBV9 to TRBJ1-2, with D unclear. Trimming stripped 0 bases from V and 1 base from J, with 25 bases between. Germline V CDR1 and CDR2: SGDLS, YYNGEE. The length of the CDR3 is 20 residues. In DNA form, the CDR3 reads TGTGCCAGCAGCGTAGACCCCCGATCCGGTCCTCGGCGGAATAACTATGGCTACACCTTC. The encoded protein is CASSVDPRSGPRRNNYGYTF.

The chain combines TRBV19 with TRBJ2-7, with a tentative D call TRBD1 (6 bases). The V and J ends lost 5 bases and 2 bases respectively, with 10 bases between them. CDR3 length: 13 amino acids. Germline V CDR1 and CDR2: LNHDA, SQIVND (reference sequence). CDR3 nucleotides: TGTGCCAGTAGTGCTGGACAGACCTACGAGCAGTACTTC. Translating gives CASSAGQTYEQYF. The variable domain in full, with the rest retrieved from reference TRBV19 and TRBJ2-7, is DGGITQSPKYLFRKEGQNVTLSCEQNLNHDAMYWYRQDPGQGLRLIYYSQIVNDFQKGDIAEGYSVSREKKESFPLTVTSAQKNPTAFYLCASSAGQTYEQYFGPGTRLTVT.

The chain links TRBV5-1 to TRBJ1-1; D is undetermined. Germline V gene data show CDR1 as SGHRS and CDR2 as YFSETQ. The length of the CDR3 is 14 residues. The germline V and J ends were trimmed by 4 bases and 0 bases, with 10 bases remaining between them. The CDR3 DNA reads TGCGCCAGCAGCCCGTTTACAGTGAACACTGAAGCTTTCTTT. Translated: CASSPFTVNTEAFF.

The V gene is TRBV6-1, the J gene TRBJ2-2, with 8 bases aligning to TRBD1. Germline V gene lookup returns CDR1 MNHNS and CDR2 SASEGT. J gave up 7 bases and V 6 bases, and 10 bases lay outside the gene matches. The CDR3 is made up of 15 amino acids. In DNA, the CDR3 is TGTGCCAGCAGGACACGGTCAGGGGGCATCGGGGAGCTGTTTTTT. This translates into CASRTRSGGIGELFF.

The CDR3 DNA reads TGCGCCAGCCGTAGGGGGCTGGTGAGTACTGAAGCTTTCTTT. It yields the protein CASRRGLVSTEAFF. The V call is TRBV10-2, the J call TRBJ1-1; 7 nucleotides match TRBD1. V shed 8 bases, J shed 5 bases, and the junction held 11 bases outside the gene matches. Germline-derived CDR1 and CDR2 are WSHSY and SAAADI. CDR3 length: 14 amino acids.

This clone showed up just once. This chain joins TRBV19 and TRBJ1-5, with a possible D match to TRBD1 (5 bases). CDR3 size: 15 residues. The V gene's germline CDR1 is LNHDA and CDR2 SQIVND (reference sequence). Trimming pared 7 bases from V and 3 bases from J, leaving 16 bases between. CDR3 residues: CASTNSGGTNQPQHF. CDR3 in DNA: TGTGCCAGTACTAATTCGGGGGGAACCAATCAGCCCCAGCATTTT.

CDR3 in amino acids: CASSYLTGPQHF. The CDR3 DNA reads as TGTGCCAGCAGTTACCTTACCGGGCCCCAGCATTTT. The rearrangement links TRBV6-6 to TRBJ1-5; D remains ambiguous. The germline gives CDR1 MNHNY, CDR2 SVGAGI (reference sequence). This CDR3 is 12 amino acids long. V dropped 2 bases and J dropped 9 bases, with 8 bases sitting between them.

In this sample, this clone turned up once. The chain employs TRBV5-4 and TRBJ2-1; D remains unclear. This CDR3 is 16 amino acids long. V was shortened by 0 bases and J by 3 bases, with 13 bases between the two germline ends. Germline V gives CDR1 SGHNT, CDR2 YYREEE (reference sequence). The CDR3 protein is CASSLDQNPYYNEQFF. The CDR3 DNA follows: TGTGCCAGCAGCTTGGACCAAAACCCCTACTACAATGAGCAGTTCTTC.